This T cell receptor beta chain was found in a study of blood T cell repertoires in COVID-19. V was pared by 5 bases and J by 2 bases, with 13 bases between. This CDR3 is built from 14 residues. From germline, CDR1 is LNHDA and CDR2 SQIVND (reference sequence). This clone has a single count. Clones were sequenced by immunoSEQ multiplex PCR, and TCRdb holds only the in-frame ones, with some missing. The sample has fewer than 400,000 clones; about 87% are singletons. The clonotype comes from a woman aged 50 to 60 who had recovered from COVID-19. The gene calls are TRBV19 and TRBJ2-7; D gene ambiguous. Sequencing input: PBMCs or T cells enriched from blood (not recorded which). Here the CDR3 DNA reads TGTGCCAGTAGTCGGTACTCCGCAACCTACGAGCAGTACTTC. Amino acid sequence: CASSRYSATYEQYF.